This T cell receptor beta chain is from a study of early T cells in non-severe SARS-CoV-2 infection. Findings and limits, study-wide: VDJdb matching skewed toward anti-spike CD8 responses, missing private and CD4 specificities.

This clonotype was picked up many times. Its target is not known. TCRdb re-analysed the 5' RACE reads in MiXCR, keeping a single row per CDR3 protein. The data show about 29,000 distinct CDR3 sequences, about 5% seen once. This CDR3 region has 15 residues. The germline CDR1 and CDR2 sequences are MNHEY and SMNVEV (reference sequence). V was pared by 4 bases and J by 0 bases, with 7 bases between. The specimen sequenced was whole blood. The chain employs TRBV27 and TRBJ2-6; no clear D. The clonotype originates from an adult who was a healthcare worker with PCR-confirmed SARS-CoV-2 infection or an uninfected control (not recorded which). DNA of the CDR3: TGTGCCAGCAGTTACATCCTCTCTGGGGCCAACGTCCTGACTTTC. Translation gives CASSYILSGANVLTF.